Included here is one T cell receptor (beta chain) sequence, with context. What it binds is not known. Germline V CDR1 and CDR2: GTSNPN, SVGIG (reference sequence). The junction had 8 bases not matched to a gene; V was cut back by 3 bases and J by 11 bases. CDR3 size: 12 residues. This sample was taken from a study of siplizumab effects on memory and regulatory T cells. Study conclusions and caveats: Memory cells seemed less diverse than naive T cells, which also seemed major contributors to the alloresponse.

Measured with immunoSEQ multiplex PCR; TCRdb has only the in-frame clones, and not every one. The sample has tens of thousands of clones, about 97% seen once. This sequence originates from a human donor in good health. The specimen sequenced was naive CD4+ T cells sorted from blood. The gene calls are TRBV30 and TRBJ2-3; 7 positions agree with TRBD2. The CDR3 DNA reads as TGTGCCTGGAGCCCCACTAGCGTAATGCAGTATTTT. Its translation: CAWSPTSVMQYF.